This T cell receptor (beta chain) was retrieved from a study of monozygotic twins with inflammatory bowel disease. TCRdb re-called the 5' RACE reads and catalogs CDR3 proteins one per entry, DNA excluded. The sample holds more than 300,000 distinct CDR3 sequences. This CDR3 has 18 residues. The TCR originated in a human donor with ulcerative colitis or Crohn's disease, or a healthy co-twin of an affected twin (not recorded which). The sample taken for sequencing was blood. V gene TRBV12-3 or TRBV12-4 combines with J gene TRBJ1-1. This CDR3 reads CASRHANWPRLEYTEAFF.